This entry features one T cell receptor (beta chain) sequence. Its cognate antigen is unknown. Germline is not matched at one junction end, which may reflect a read error. A split of CD4+ cells into CD45RA+ naive and CD45RA-negative memory subsets was performed. This specimen belongs to a study of shared clonotypes between healthy human individuals. Study details: A donor's plate count was three for CD4 naive and three for CD4 memory; CD8 naive had two and CD8 memory one. Findings of the study overall: It was only blood that was sampled, and tissue repertoires likely differ.

TCRdb's copy holds only in-frame clones and misses some; the assay was immunoSEQ multiplex PCR. The sample contains 2 million to 3 million clones, approximately 93% of which appear only once. In germline, CDR1 is SGHNT, CDR2 YYREEE (reference sequence). The CDR3 length is 14 residues. This TCR derives from a man younger than 30 in good health. Some clones in this sample may be carry-over from other donors' samples. The V gene is TRBV5-4, the J gene TRBJ1-1; perhaps TRBD1 as D (6 bases). The sample comprised naive CD4+ T cells from PBMCs. The subset: CD45RA+ positively selected. The CDR3 DNA reads as TGTGCCAGCACCTTGGGGGCCAGGTCCGATGAAGCTTTCTTT. This gives the protein CASTLGARSDEAFF.